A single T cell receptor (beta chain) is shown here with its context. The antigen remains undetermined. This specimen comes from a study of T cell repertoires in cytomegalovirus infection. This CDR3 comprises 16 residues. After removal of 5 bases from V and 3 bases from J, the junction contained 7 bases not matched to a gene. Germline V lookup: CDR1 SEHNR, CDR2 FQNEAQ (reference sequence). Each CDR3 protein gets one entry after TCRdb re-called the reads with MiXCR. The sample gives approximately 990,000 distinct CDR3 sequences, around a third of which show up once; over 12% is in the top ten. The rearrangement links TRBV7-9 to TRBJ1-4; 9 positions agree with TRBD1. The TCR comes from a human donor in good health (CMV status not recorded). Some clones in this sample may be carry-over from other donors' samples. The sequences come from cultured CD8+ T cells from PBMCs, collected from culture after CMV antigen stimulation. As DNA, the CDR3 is TGTGCCAGCAGCCTCACCGGGACAGGGCCTAATGAAAAACTGTTTTTT. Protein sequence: CASSLTGTGPNEKLFF.